The 2 T cell receptor beta chains below come from one sample, sequenced in a study of control samples from healthy donors and cancer patients. Repertoires were generated with immunoSEQ multiplex PCR, while TCRdb's copy carries only in-frame clones and drops some. In the table there are 150,000 to 200,000 clones, 90% of which are singletons. Sequences were obtained from blood. Source of these receptors: a woman between 45 and 65 years old in good health.

This clone came up once. This chain links TRBV30 with TRBJ1-2, with no clear D. The CDR3 covers 13 residues. Looked up from germline, CDR1 is GTSNPN and CDR2 is SVGIG (reference sequence). V was clipped by 0 bases and J by 4 bases, with 9 bases between them. The CDR3 DNA reads TGTGCCTGGAGTGTACTGGTTGCCTATGGCTACACCTTC. Residues: CAWSVLVAYGYTF. Variable domain in full (rest from reference TRBV30 and TRBJ1-2): SQTIHQWPATLVQPVGSPLSLECTVEGTSNPNLYWYRQAAGRGLQLLFYSVGIGQISSEVPQNLSASRPQDRQFILSSKKLLLSDSGFYLCAWSVLVAYGYTFGSGTRLTVV.

V usage is TRBV5-1 and J usage is TRBJ2-2, with 7 bases fitting TRBD2. The CDR3 extends over 16 amino acids. Germline values: CDR1 SGHRS, CDR2 YFSETQ. V was pared by 3 bases and J by 2 bases, with 7 bases of the junction left unmatched. In nucleotides, the CDR3 is TGCGCCAGCAGCTGGTGGGAGGGCCCTAACACCGGGGAGCTGTTTTTT. Translating it yields CASSWWEGPNTGELFF.